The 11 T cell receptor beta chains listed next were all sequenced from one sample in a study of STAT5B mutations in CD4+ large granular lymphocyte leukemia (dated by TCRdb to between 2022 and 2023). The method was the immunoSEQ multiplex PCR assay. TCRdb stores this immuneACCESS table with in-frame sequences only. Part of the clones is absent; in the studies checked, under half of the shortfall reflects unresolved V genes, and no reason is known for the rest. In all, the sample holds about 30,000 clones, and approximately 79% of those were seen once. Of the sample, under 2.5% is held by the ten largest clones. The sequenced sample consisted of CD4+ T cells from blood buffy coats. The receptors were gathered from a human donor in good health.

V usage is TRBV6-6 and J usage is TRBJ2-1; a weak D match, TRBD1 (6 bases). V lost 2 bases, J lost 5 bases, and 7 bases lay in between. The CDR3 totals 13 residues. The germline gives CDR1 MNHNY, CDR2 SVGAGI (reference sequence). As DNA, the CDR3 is TGTGCCAGCAGTTACAGGGGGAACAATGAGCAGTTCTTC. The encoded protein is CASSYRGNNEQFF.

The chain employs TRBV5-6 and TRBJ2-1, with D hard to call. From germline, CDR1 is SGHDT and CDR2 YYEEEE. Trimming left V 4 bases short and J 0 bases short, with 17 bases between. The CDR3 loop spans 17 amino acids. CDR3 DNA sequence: TGTGCCAGCAGCCCTACCTTATCCCCTAGCTCCTACAATGAGCAGTTCTTC. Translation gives CASSPTLSPSSYNEQFF. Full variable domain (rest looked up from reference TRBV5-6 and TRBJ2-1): DAGVTQSPTHLIKTRGQQVTLRCSPKSGHDTVSWYQQALGQGPQFIFQYYEEEERQRGNFPDRFSGHQFPNYSSELNVNALLLGDSALYLCASSPTLSPSSYNEQFFGPGTRLTVL.

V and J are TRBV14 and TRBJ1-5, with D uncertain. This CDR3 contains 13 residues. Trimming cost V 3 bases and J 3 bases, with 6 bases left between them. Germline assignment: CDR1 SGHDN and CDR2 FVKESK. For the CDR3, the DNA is TGTGCCAGCAGCCAGGTCCACAATCAGCCCCAGCATTTT. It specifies CASSQVHNQPQHF.

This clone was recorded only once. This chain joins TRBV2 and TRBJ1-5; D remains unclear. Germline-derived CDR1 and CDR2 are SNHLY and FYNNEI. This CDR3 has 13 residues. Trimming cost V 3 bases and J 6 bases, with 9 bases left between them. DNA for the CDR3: TGTGCCAGCAGTGATCATTTATCTCAGCCCCAGCATTTT. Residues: CASSDHLSQPQHF.

The CDR3 region is CAISERGTNTGELFF. CDR3 nucleotides: TGTGCCATCAGTGAAAGGGGGACGAACACCGGGGAGCTGTTTTTT. The V and J genes are TRBV10-3 and TRBJ2-2; D may be TRBD1 (6 bases). There are 15 residues in the CDR3. From germline, CDR1 is ENHRY and CDR2 SYGVKD. Deletions cut 3 bases from V and 0 bases from J, with 8 bases between.

CDR3 in DNA: TGCGCCAGCAGCCAGGGCGCTCCGGGACCCCTCCACTTT. It codes for CASSQGAPGPLHF. The chain has TRBV10-2 and TRBJ1-6; tentative D call: TRBD1 (5 bases). This CDR3 contains 13 residues. Germline V gives CDR1 WSHSY, CDR2 SAAADI. The ends were cut back, 6 bases at V and 12 bases at J, with 15 bases in the middle.

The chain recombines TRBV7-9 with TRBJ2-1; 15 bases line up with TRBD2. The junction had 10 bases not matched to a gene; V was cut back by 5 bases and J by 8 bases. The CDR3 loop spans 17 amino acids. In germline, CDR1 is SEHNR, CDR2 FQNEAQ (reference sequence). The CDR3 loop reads CASSLRRTSGRGDEQFF. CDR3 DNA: TGTGCCAGCAGCCTTAGGAGGACTAGCGGGAGGGGTGATGAGCAGTTCTTC.

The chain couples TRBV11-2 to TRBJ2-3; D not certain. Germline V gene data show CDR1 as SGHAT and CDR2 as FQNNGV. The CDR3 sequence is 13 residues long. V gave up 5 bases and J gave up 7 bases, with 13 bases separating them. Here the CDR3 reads CASSGAIGNTQYF. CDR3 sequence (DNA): TGTGCCAGCAGCGGCGCTATTGGGAATACGCAGTATTTT. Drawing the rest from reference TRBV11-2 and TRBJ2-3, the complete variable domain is EAGVAQSPRYKIIEKRQSVAFWCNPISGHATLYWYQQILGQGPKLLIQFQNNGVVDDSQLPKDRFSAERLKGVDSTLKIQPAKLEDSAVYLCASSGAIGNTQYFGPGTRLTVL.

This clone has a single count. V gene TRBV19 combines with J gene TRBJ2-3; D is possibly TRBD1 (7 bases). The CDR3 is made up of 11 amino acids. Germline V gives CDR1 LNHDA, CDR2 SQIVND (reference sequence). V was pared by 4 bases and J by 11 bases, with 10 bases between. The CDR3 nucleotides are TGTGCCAGTAGTACCCAGGGGGGGCAGTATTTT. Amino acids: CASSTQGGQYF. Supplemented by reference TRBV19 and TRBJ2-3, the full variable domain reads DGGITQSPKYLFRKEGQNVTLSCEQNLNHDAMYWYRQDPGQGLRLIYYSQIVNDFQKGDIAEGYSVSREKKESFPLTVTSAQKNPTAFYLCASSTQGGQYFGPGTRLTVL.

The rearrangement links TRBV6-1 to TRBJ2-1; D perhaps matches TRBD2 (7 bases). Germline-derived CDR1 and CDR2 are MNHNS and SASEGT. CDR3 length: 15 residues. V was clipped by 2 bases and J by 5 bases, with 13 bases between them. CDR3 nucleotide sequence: TGTGCCAGCAGTGAACTACGGGGGGCCAACAATGAGCAGTTCTTC. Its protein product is CASSELRGANNEQFF.

The CDR3 bases are TGTGCCAGCAGCCTACGTGCATCGAGGGGCGAGCAGTTCTTC. Translated, it gives CASSLRASRGEQFF. The V gene is TRBV14, the J gene TRBJ2-1; D may be TRBD1 or TRBD2 (5 bases each). The CDR3 sequence is 14 residues long. Trimming shortened V by 4 bases and J by 10 bases, and 17 bases separated the two germline ends. Germline V gene lookup returns CDR1 SGHDN and CDR2 FVKESK.